One T cell receptor (beta chain) is described in this entry. The antigen remains unidentified. The sample comes from a study of shared clonotypes between healthy human individuals. This table comes from immunoSEQ multiplex PCR, and its TCRdb copy is limited to in-frame clones, with some not included. The sample lists approximately 1,500,000 clones, nearly 99% occurring once. The CDR3 has 15 residues. Per germline, CDR1 MGHRA and CDR2 YSYEKL. The ends were cut back, 4 bases at V and 0 bases at J, with 12 bases in the middle. General study findings and limits: Clonotype sharing across a few donors was observed for 4.5% to 6.5% of naive CD4 clonotypes.

The sequence was collected from a man aged 25-45 years in good health. The gene calls are TRBV4-1 and TRBJ1-2; possible D gene TRBD1, 5 bases. Sample: naive CD4+ T cells sorted from blood. The subset was: CD45RA+ positively selected. The CDR3 loop is CASSPIQGPNYGYTF. CDR3 nucleotide sequence: TGCGCCAGCAGCCCAATCCAGGGCCCTAACTATGGCTACACCTTC.